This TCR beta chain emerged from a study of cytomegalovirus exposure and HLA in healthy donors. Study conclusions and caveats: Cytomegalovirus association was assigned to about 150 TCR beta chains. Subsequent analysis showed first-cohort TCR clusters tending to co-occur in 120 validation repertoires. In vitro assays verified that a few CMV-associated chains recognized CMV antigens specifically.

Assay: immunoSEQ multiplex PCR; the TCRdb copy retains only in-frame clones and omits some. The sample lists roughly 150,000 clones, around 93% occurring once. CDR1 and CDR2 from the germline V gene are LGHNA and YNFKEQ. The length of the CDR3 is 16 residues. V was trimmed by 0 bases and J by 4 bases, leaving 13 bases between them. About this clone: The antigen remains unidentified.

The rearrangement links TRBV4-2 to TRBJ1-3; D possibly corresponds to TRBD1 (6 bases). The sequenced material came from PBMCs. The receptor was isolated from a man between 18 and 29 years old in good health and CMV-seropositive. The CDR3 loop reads CASSQELRGAGNTIYF. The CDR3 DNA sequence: TGTGCCAGCAGCCAAGAACTGCGGGGGGCGGGAAACACCATATATTTT.